This T cell receptor beta chain comes out of a study of cytomegalovirus exposure and HLA in healthy donors. Overall study results and limits: In a later analysis, CMV-associated beta chains were mostly HLA-associated, it appeared. The study labeled approximately 150 TCR beta chains cytomegalovirus-associated. Association of a missense DCLRE1C variant with TCR beta V- and J-gene trimming was reported in a later analysis.

At sampling all donors were nominally healthy, likely with unrecorded immune exposures. 13 Jbeta primers and 60 Vbeta primers were used for the PCR. Measured with immunoSEQ multiplex PCR; TCRdb has only the in-frame clones, and not every one. Among roughly 110,000 clones, around 77% were seen once, and the ten largest hold approximately 5%. A remark on this clone: Its antigen remains unknown.

With 1 base removed from V and 5 bases from J, the gap between germline ends came to 18 bases. The CDR3 is 16 residues long. Germline CDR1 and CDR2: SGHRS and YFSETQ. This clonotype was sampled from a woman in her twenties or thirties in good health and CMV-seropositive. The chain recombines TRBV5-1 with TRBJ2-5; tentative D call: TRBD2 (6 bases). Sequencing input: PBMCs. The CDR3 is CASSLSVLAGGETQYF. The CDR3 DNA follows: TGCGCCAGCAGCTTGTCGGTACTAGCCGGCGGGGAGACCCAGTACTTC.